The clone carrying this TCR beta chain was counted only a few times. TCRdb itself ran the PCR reads through MiXCR, one entry per CDR3 protein. The sample holds fewer than 90,000 distinct CDR3 sequences, 51% seen once. This sample is drawn from a study of CDR3 diversity in severe acne. The CDR3 runs to 14 residues. Per the germline V gene, CDR1 is SQVTM and CDR2 is ANQGSEA. Germline trimming cut 5 bases from V and 3 bases from J; bases unmatched to any gene: 7. The chain employs TRBV29-1 and TRBJ2-5, with TRBD1 matching 9 bases. This clonotype originated in a male donor in good health, without acne. Sequencing was performed on blood. The CDR3 spells CSVNRGTGKETQYF. CDR3 nucleotides: TGCAGCGTTAATCGTGGGACAGGGAAAGAGACCCAGTACTTC.